The TCR beta chain under discussion was sequenced for a study of blood T cell repertoires in COVID-19. Germline V gene data show CDR1 as SGHNT and CDR2 as YYREEE (reference sequence). The CDR3 runs to 16 residues. V shed 0 bases, J shed 3 bases, and the junction held 9 bases outside the gene matches. A Seattle source enrolled patients during active infection and followed them longitudinally. Generated by immunoSEQ multiplex PCR, the TCRdb table keeps only in-frame clones and is missing some. The sample consists of about 250,000 clones, 70% to 85% of them appearing once. This sequence was found in a human donor with COVID-19, enrolled during active disease. The donor label of this sample is uncertain. The sequencing input was peripheral blood. The chain joins TRBV5-4 to TRBJ2-7; 7 bases align to TRBD1. Here the CDR3 reads CASSLGGPRGNYEQYF. The CDR3, as DNA: TGTGCCAGCAGCTTGGGGGGGCCCAGGGGGAACTACGAGCAGTACTTC.